Presented here are 6 T cell receptor beta chains from one specimen sequenced in a study of identical twins. TCRdb itself ran the 5' RACE reads through MiXCR, one entry per CDR3 protein. Of around 680,000 distinct CDR3 sequences listed, 8.6% were seen once; the top ten hold roughly 0.97%. The same data also went into a second study, on yellow fever vaccine responses in identical twins.

The specimen was PBMCs. The receptors stem from a woman between 18 and 29 years old in good health.

This clonotype occurred a few times. The chain uses TRBV7-3 and TRBJ2-3; 10 bases map to TRBD2. This CDR3 contains 19 residues. V lost 3 bases and J lost 2; bases outside the gene matches: 14. Germline V CDR1 and CDR2: SGHTA, FQGTGA. In DNA form, the CDR3 reads TGTGCCAGCAGCTTTCGCTCTAGCGGGGGACTGGGTGTCACAGATACGCAGTATTTT. Amino acids: CASSFRSSGGLGVTDTQYF.

This clonotype was counted ten times or more. V usage is TRBV11-2 and J usage is TRBJ2-3; 10 bases match TRBD2. The CDR3 runs 18 residues. Germline V gives CDR1 SGHAT, CDR2 FQNNGV. The V segment lost 4 bases and the J segment 1 base; nucleotides outside the gene matches: 11. CDR3 coding DNA: TGTGCCAGCAGCTCCCATCGGCCCGGGACTAGCGGCACAGATACGCAGTATTTT. Its translation: CASSSHRPGTSGTDTQYF.

This clonotype occurred many times. The V gene is TRBV3-1, the J gene TRBJ1-1; tentatively, D is TRBD1 (5 bases). CDR1 and CDR2 from the germline V gene are LGHDT and YNNKEL (reference sequence). The CDR3 runs to 14 residues. Trimming left V 6 bases short and J 6 bases short, with 17 bases between. The CDR3 DNA is TGTGCCAGCAGAAACGGGGGTCGGGTCGCTGAAGCTTTCTTT. Translation: CASRNGGRVAEAFF.

The chain uses TRBV6-5 and TRBJ2-1, with D uncertain. Trimming shortened V by 4 bases and J by 4 bases, and 8 bases separated the two germline ends. The CDR3 covers 13 residues. Per germline, CDR1 MNHEY and CDR2 SVGAGI. The CDR3 protein is CASSSPPYNEQFF. The DNA of the CDR3 is TGTGCCAGCAGTTCCCCCCCGTACAATGAGCAGTTCTTC.

CDR3 in amino acids: CASSYSIRGSGGARGYEQYF. In DNA, the CDR3 is TGTGCCAGCAGTTACTCGATTCGCGGTAGCGGGGGGGCCCGGGGCTACGAGCAGTACTTC. The chain joins TRBV6-2 or TRBV6-3 to TRBJ2-7; 11 nucleotides match TRBD2. Trimming took 0 bases from V and 3 from J; bases not matched to a gene: 16. This CDR3 comprises 20 residues. Germline V gene data show CDR1 as MNHEY and CDR2 as SVGEGT.

This chain uses TRBV20-1 with TRBJ2-3; D is ambiguous. The length of the CDR3 is 11 residues. The V and J ends lost 2 bases and 4 bases respectively, with 4 bases between them. Germline V gene sequence: CDR1 DFQATT, CDR2 SNEGSKA (reference sequence). As DNA, the CDR3 is TGCAGTGCTAGACAGCCAGATACGCAGTATTTT. Protein: CSARQPDTQYF.